The 18 T cell receptor beta chains in this list originate from one sample, sequenced in a study of shared clonotypes between healthy human individuals (dated by TCRdb to 2020 to 2021). The method behind the library was the immunoSEQ multiplex PCR assay. Entries here come from immuneACCESS through TCRdb and include only in-frame sequences with V and J called. Some clones fail to appear in such tables; in the studies checked, an unresolved V gene covers under half of the shortfall, and the cause of the remainder is unknown. Counted in this sample were about 490,000 clones; 70% to 80% of them appeared once. The ten largest clones add up to 12% of the sample. Sequences were obtained from PBMCs. The receptor set was obtained from a woman in her 40s in good health. Some clones in this sample may be carry-over from other donors' samples.

V and J are TRBV7-6 and TRBJ2-5; 11 bases are shared with TRBD2. Germline V gene sequence: CDR1 SGHVS, CDR2 FNYEAQ. CDR3 length equals 14 residues. Losses at the gene ends were 4 bases for V and 4 bases for J; bases not matched to a gene: 2. The CDR3 protein is CASSSGLAGETQYF. CDR3 DNA sequence: TGTGCCAGCAGCTCCGGACTAGCGGGAGAGACCCAGTACTTC.

This chain uses TRBV9 with TRBJ1-2; 8 nucleotides align to TRBD1. V lost 6 bases, J lost 3 bases, and 10 bases stayed unmatched. There are 15 residues in the CDR3. The germline V gene has CDR1 SGDLS and CDR2 YYNGEE. DNA of the CDR3: TGTGCCAGCACTCCCAGCCAGGGGGCCTACTATGGCTACACCTTC. Amino acids: CASTPSQGAYYGYTF.

The V and J genes are TRBV27 and TRBJ2-2; weak D call: TRBD1 (6 bases). Deletions cut 4 bases from V and 6 bases from J, with 15 bases between. Germline values: CDR1 MNHEY, CDR2 SMNVEV (reference sequence). CDR3 length equals 15 residues. CDR3 loop: CASSSPLTGPGELFF. CDR3 nucleotides: TGTGCCAGCAGTTCGCCATTGACAGGTCCCGGGGAGCTGTTTTTT.

V is TRBV5-1 and J is TRBJ2-7, with a possible D match to TRBD1 (6 bases). This CDR3 contains 13 residues. Trimming left V 0 bases short and J 5 bases short, with 9 bases between. In germline, CDR1 is SGHRS, CDR2 YFSETQ. The CDR3 DNA reads TGCGCCAGCAGCTTGGTGGGGGCTGACGAGCAGTACTTC. Translated: CASSLVGADEQYF.

This clone was detected a few times. At one boundary the junction diverges from the germline segment, which might be a read error. This CDR3 is also generated by other DNA sequences in the sample. V gene TRBV11-2 combines with J gene TRBJ1-1, with no clear D. From germline, CDR1 is SGHAT and CDR2 FQNNGV. The length of the CDR3 is 13 residues. This chain's CDR3 is CASSQRENTESFF. The CDR3, as DNA: TGTGCCAGCAGTCAAAGGGAGAACACTGAATCTTTCTTT.

This clone occurred once. CDR3 sequence reads: CASSSQPTTGTEAFF. Written as DNA, the CDR3 is TGTGCCAGCAGTTCCCAACCTACGACGGGCACTGAAGCTTTCTTT. V gene TRBV2 combines with J gene TRBJ1-1; no clear D. CDR3 length: 15 amino acids. Deletions cut 5 bases from V and 4 bases from J, with 17 bases between. Germline V lookup: CDR1 SNHLY, CDR2 FYNNEI.

The chain employs TRBV9 and TRBJ2-1; D gene ambiguous. Trimming removed 4 bases at V and 4 bases at J, with 15 bases between. The CDR3 length is 15 residues. Per germline, CDR1 SGDLS and CDR2 YYNGEE. CDR3 amino acids: CASSPRPTEYNEQFF. DNA of the CDR3: TGTGCCAGCAGCCCCCGCCCGACGGAATACAATGAGCAGTTCTTC.

The chain carries TRBV28 and TRBJ2-3; D unclear. V lost 5 bases and J lost 4, with 19 bases in between. The CDR3 has 16 residues. Germline V gene lookup returns CDR1 MDHEN and CDR2 SYDVKM. In DNA form, the CDR3 reads TGTGCCAGCAGTGGCTCCGGGTCCACAAAGCCAGATACGCAGTATTTT. It encodes CASSGSGSTKPDTQYF.

This clone came up a few times. V and J are TRBV9 and TRBJ2-1, with D perhaps TRBD2 (6 bases). V was clipped by 4 bases and J by 4 bases, with 15 bases between them. CDR1 is SGDLS, CDR2 YYNGEE, per germline. There are 15 residues in the CDR3. The CDR3: CASSPWAGRYNEQFF. The CDR3 coding sequence is TGTGCCAGCAGCCCCTGGGCGGGGCGGTACAATGAGCAGTTCTTC.

This clone was observed a handful of times. The V and J genes are TRBV6-5 and TRBJ2-3, with D maybe TRBD2 (6 bases). CDR3 length equals 13 residues. From germline, CDR1 is MNHEY and CDR2 SVGAGI. Trimming took 4 bases from V and 11 from J, leaving 16 bases between them. The DNA of the CDR3 is TGTGCCAGCAGTTCCCCGGAGGGGATGAAGCAGTATTTT. Translating it yields CASSSPEGMKQYF.

The chain joins TRBV29-1 to TRBJ2-3, with 9 bases aligning to TRBD2. Germline V gives CDR1 SQVTM, CDR2 ANQGSEA. The ends lost 3 bases at V and 0 bases at J; junction bases unmatched: 10. This CDR3 has 17 residues. This CDR3 is CSVEASGTRSSTDTQYF. As DNA, the CDR3 is TGCAGCGTTGAGGCTAGCGGGACCAGATCTAGCACAGATACGCAGTATTTT.

V gene TRBV11-3 combines with J gene TRBJ2-2, with TRBD1 identical over 7 bases. V trimming: 5 bases; J trimming: 7 bases; junction bases outside the gene matches: 7. Germline lookup yields CDR1 SGHNT and CDR2 YENEEA. This CDR3 has 14 amino acids. In nucleotides, the CDR3 is TGTGCCAGCAGCCGGGACAGTGTGGGCGGGGAGCTGTTTTTT. It codes for CASSRDSVGGELFF.

The chain employs TRBV5-1 and TRBJ2-7; 10 nucleotides line up with TRBD2. The CDR3 sequence is 18 residues long. CDR1 and CDR2 from the germline V gene are SGHRS and YFSETQ. With V trimmed by 2 bases and J by 2 bases, 13 bases remained unmatched. CDR3 residues: CASSFRGLAGVKAYEQYF. The CDR3 region has the DNA TGCGCCAGCAGCTTCCGGGGGCTAGCGGGAGTGAAGGCCTACGAGCAGTACTTC.

The rearrangement links TRBV7-9 to TRBJ2-5, with a possible D match to TRBD2 (6 bases). Trimming took 5 bases from V and 0 from J, leaving 16 bases between them. Looked up from germline, CDR1 is SEHNR and CDR2 is FQNEAQ (reference sequence). The CDR3 extends over 16 amino acids. The CDR3 reads CASSRTTGAHQETQYF. CDR3 sequence (DNA): TGTGCCAGCAGCCGCACGACGGGAGCCCACCAAGAGACCCAGTACTTC. The entire variable domain, with the rest obtained from reference TRBV7-9 and TRBJ2-5, is as follows: DTGVSQNPRHKITKRGQNVTFRCDPISEHNRLYWYRQTLGQGPEFLTYFQNEAQLEKSRLLSDRFSAERPKGSFSTLEIQRTEQGDSAMYLCASSRTTGAHQETQYFGPGTRLLVL.

A few counts support this clone. The chain combines TRBV7-2 with TRBJ1-5; 9 bases are shared with TRBD1. V lost 0 bases to trimming and J lost 1 base; unmatched junction nucleotides: 1. This CDR3 comprises 16 residues. From germline, CDR1 is SGHTA and CDR2 FQGNSA. CDR3 amino acids: CASSLAGQGSNQPQHF. The CDR3 nucleotides are TGTGCCAGCAGCTTAGCGGGACAGGGAAGCAATCAGCCCCAGCATTTT.

Here the CDR3 reads CASSELTEDPSRAQYF. In nucleotides, the CDR3 is TGTGCCAGCAGTGAATTAACAGAAGATCCCTCAAGAGCCCAGTACTTC. The genes are TRBV25-1 and TRBJ2-5; D uncertain. V was cut by 1 base and J by 9 bases, with 21 bases left in between. Germline V gene data show CDR1 as MGHDK and CDR2 as SYGVNS. This CDR3 is built from 16 residues.

The chain recombines TRBV27 with TRBJ2-7; D could derive from TRBD1 or TRBD2 (6 bases each). V dropped 2 bases and J dropped 2 bases, with 19 bases sitting between them. This CDR3 has 17 residues. The germline CDR1 and CDR2 sequences are MNHEY and SMNVEV (reference sequence). The CDR3 is CASSLLRGRTVAYEQYF. DNA for the CDR3: TGTGCCAGCAGTTTACTCCGGGGGCGGACAGTGGCCTACGAGCAGTACTTC.

The V and J genes are TRBV28 and TRBJ2-1; the match to TRBD1 covers 7 bases. Germline-derived CDR1 and CDR2 are MDHEN and SYDVKM. V dropped 5 bases and J dropped 6; count of bases not matched to a gene: 10. This CDR3 comprises 15 residues. The CDR3 DNA sequence: TGTGCCAGCAGTAAACCGGGACAGTTCGGCAATGAGCAGTTCTTC. Its translation: CASSKPGQFGNEQFF.